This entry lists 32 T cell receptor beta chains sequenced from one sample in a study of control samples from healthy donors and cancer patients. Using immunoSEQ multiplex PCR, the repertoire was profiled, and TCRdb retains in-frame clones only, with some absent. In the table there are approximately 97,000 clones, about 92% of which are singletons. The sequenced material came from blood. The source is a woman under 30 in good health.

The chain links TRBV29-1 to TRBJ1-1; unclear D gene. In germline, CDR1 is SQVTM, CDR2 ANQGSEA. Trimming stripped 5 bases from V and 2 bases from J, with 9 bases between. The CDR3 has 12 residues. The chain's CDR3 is CSVKGRNTEAFF. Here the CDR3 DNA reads TGCAGCGTTAAGGGCCGAAACACTGAAGCTTTCTTT.

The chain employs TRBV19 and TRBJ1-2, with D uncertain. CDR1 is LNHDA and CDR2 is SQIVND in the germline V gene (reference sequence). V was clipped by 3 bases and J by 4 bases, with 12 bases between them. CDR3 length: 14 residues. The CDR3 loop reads CASSISSQAYGYTF. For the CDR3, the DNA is TGTGCCAGTAGTATCAGCAGTCAGGCCTATGGCTACACCTTC.

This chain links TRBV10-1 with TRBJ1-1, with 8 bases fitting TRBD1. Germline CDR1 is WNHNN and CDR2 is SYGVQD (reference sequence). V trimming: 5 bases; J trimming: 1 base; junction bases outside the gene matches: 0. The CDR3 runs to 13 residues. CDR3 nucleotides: TGCGCCAGCAGTACAGGGGGGAACACTGAAGCTTTCTTT. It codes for CASSTGGNTEAFF.

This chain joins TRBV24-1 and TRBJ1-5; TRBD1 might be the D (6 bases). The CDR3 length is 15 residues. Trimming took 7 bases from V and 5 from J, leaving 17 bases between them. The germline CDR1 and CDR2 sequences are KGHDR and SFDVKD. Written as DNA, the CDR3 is TGTGCCACCAGGGGGGGATGGGGGGCCGATCAGCCCCAGCATTTT. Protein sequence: CATRGGWGADQPQHF.

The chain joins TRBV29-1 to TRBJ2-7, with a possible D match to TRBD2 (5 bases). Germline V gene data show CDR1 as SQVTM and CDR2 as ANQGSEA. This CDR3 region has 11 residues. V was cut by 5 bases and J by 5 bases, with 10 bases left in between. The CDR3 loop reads CSVLAVDEQYF. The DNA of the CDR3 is TGCAGCGTTCTAGCTGTCGACGAGCAGTACTTC.

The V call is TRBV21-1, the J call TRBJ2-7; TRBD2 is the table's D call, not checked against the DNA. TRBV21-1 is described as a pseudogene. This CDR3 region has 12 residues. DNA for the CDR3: TGTGCCAGACCCTGGAAGGGAGACGAGCAGTACTTC. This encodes CARPWKGDEQYF.

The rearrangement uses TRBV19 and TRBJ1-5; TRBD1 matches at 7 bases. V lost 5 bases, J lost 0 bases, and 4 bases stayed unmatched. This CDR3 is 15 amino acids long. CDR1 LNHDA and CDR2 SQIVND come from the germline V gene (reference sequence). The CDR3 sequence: CASSDRDYSNQPQHF. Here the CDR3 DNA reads TGTGCCAGTAGTGACAGGGATTATAGCAATCAGCCCCAGCATTTT.

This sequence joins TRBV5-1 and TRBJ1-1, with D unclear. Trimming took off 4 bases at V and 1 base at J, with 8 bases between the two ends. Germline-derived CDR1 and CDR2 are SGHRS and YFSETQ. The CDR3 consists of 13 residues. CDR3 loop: CASSATGNTEAFF. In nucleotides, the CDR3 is TGCGCCAGCAGCGCGACGGGGAACACTGAAGCTTTCTTT. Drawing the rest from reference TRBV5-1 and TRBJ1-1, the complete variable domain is KAGVTQTPRYLIKTRGQQVTLSCSPISGHRSVSWYQQTPGQGLQFLFEYFSETQRNKGNFPGRFSGRQFSNSRSEMNVSTLELGDSALYLCASSATGNTEAFFGQGTRLTVV.

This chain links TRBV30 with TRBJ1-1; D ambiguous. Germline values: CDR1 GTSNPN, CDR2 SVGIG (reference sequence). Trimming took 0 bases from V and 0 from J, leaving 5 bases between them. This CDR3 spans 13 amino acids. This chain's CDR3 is CAWSVAVNTEAFF. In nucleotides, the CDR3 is TGTGCCTGGAGTGTAGCTGTGAACACTGAAGCTTTCTTT.

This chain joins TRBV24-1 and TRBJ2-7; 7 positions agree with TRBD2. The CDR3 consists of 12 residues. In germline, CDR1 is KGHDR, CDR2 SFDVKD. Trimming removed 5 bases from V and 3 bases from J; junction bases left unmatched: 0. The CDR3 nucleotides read TGTGCCACCAGTGGCGGGGGCTACGAGCAGTACTTC. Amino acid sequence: CATSGGGYEQYF.

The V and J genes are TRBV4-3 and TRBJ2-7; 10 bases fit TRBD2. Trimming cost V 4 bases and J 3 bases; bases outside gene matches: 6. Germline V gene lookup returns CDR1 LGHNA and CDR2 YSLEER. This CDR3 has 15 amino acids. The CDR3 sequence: CASSRDWTSGYEQYF. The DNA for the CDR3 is TGCGCCAGCAGCCGAGATTGGACTAGCGGCTACGAGCAGTACTTC.

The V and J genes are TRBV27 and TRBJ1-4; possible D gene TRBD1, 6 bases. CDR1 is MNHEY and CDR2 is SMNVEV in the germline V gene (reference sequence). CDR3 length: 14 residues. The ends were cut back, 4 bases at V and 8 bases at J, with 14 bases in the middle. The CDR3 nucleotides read TGTGCCAGCAGTTCAGTGGACAGAGACGAAAAACTGTTTTTT. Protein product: CASSSVDRDEKLFF.

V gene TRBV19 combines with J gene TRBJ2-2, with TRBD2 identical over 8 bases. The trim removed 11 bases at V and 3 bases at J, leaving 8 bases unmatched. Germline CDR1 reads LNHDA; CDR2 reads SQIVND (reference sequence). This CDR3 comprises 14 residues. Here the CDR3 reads CAGVLAGHTGELFF. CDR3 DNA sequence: TGTGCCGGGGTCTTAGCGGGGCACACCGGGGAGCTGTTTTTT.

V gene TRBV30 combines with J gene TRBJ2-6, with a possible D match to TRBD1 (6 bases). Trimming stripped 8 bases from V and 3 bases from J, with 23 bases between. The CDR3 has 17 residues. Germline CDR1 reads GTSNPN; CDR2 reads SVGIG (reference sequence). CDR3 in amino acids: CAGSAGAIQDGANVLTF. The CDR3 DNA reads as TGTGCCGGATCCGCAGGGGCGATCCAAGATGGGGCCAACGTCCTGACTTTC.

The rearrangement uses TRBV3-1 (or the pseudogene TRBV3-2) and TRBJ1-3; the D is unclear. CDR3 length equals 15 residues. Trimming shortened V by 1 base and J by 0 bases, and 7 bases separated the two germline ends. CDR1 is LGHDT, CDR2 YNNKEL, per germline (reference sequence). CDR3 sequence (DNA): TGTGCCAGCAGCCAAGTTGCAGGCTCTGGAAACACCATATATTTT. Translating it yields CASSQVAGSGNTIYF.

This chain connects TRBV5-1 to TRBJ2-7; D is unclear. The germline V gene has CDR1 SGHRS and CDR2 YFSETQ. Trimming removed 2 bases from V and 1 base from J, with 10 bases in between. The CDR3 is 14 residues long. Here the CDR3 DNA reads TGCGCCAGCAGCTTCGAGACTTATTCCTACGAGCAGTACTTC. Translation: CASSFETYSYEQYF. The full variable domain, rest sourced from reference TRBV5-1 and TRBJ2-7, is KAGVTQTPRYLIKTRGQQVTLSCSPISGHRSVSWYQQTPGQGLQFLFEYFSETQRNKGNFPGRFSGRQFSNSRSEMNVSTLELGDSALYLCASSFETYSYEQYFGPGTRLTVT.

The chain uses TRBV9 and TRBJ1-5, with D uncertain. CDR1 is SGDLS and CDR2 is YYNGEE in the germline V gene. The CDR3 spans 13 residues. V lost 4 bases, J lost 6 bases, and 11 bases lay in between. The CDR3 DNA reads TGTGCCAGCAGCCCCTCAGGAGCTCAGCCCCAGCATTTT. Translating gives CASSPSGAQPQHF.

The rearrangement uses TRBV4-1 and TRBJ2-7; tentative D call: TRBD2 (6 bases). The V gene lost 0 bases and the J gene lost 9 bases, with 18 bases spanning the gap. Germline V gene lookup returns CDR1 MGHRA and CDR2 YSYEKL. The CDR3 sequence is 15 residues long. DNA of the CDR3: TGCGCCAGCAGCCAAGATCCGGGGGAGTACCTTGGGCAGTACTTC. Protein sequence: CASSQDPGEYLGQYF.

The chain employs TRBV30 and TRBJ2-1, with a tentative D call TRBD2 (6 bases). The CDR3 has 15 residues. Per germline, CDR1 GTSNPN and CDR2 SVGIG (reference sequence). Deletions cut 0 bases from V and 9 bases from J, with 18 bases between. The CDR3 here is CAWSVLSSVFGEQFF. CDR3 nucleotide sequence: TGTGCCTGGAGTGTACTTTCTAGCGTATTCGGTGAGCAGTTCTTC.

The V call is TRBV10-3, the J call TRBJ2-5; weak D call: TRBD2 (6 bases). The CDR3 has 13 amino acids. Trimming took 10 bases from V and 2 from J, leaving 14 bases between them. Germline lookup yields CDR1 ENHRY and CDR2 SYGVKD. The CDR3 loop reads CATSLARQETQYF. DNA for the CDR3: TGTGCCACCTCTCTAGCGAGGCAAGAGACCCAGTACTTC.

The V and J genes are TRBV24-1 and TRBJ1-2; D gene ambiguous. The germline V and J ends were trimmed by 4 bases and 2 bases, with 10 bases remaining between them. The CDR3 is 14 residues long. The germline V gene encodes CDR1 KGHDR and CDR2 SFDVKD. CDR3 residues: CATSDSRLNYGYTF. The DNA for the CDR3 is TGTGCCACCAGTGACTCACGGTTGAACTATGGCTACACCTTC.

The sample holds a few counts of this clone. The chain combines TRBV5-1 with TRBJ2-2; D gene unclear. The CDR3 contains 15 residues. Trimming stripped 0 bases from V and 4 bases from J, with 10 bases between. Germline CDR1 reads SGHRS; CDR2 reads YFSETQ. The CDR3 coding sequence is TGCGCCAGCAGCTTGGCCTTAGGCGGCACCGGGGAGCTGTTTTTT. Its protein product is CASSLALGGTGELFF.

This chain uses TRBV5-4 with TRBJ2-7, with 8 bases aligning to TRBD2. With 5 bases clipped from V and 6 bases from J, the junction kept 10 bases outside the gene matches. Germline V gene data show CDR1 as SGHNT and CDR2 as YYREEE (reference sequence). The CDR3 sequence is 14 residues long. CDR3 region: CASRRIAGTGEQYF. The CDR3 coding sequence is TGTGCCAGCAGGAGGATAGCGGGAACGGGCGAGCAGTACTTC.

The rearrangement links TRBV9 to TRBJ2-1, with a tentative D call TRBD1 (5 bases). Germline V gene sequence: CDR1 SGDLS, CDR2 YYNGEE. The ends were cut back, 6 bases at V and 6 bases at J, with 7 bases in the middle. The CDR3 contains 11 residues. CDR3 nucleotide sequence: TGTGCCAGCAAAGGGGCCAATGAGCAGTTCTTC. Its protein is CASKGANEQFF.

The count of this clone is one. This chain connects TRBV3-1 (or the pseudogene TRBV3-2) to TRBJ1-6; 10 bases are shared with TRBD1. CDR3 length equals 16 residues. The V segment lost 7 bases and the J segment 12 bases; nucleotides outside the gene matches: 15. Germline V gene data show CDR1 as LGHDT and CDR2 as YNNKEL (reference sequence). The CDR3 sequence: CASTQGTGTGVLPLHF. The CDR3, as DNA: TGTGCCAGCACACAAGGGACCGGGACAGGGGTTTTACCCCTCCACTTT.

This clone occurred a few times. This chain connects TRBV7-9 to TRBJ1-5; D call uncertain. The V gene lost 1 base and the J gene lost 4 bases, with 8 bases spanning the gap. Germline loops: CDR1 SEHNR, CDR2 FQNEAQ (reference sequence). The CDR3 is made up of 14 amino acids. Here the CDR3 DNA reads TGTGCCAGCAGCTTAGAGGGAGGGAATCAGCCCCAGCATTTT. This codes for CASSLEGGNQPQHF.

The DNA of the CDR3 is TGTGCCACCAGTGAAACCCAGGGGGGAAAAGAGACCCAGTACTTC. Protein sequence: CATSETQGGKETQYF. The J gene is TRBJ2-5, the V gene TRBV24-1; a weak D match, TRBD1 (7 bases). V lost 4 bases and J lost 3, with 14 bases in between. CDR1 and CDR2 (germline): KGHDR, SFDVKD. This CDR3 comprises 15 residues.

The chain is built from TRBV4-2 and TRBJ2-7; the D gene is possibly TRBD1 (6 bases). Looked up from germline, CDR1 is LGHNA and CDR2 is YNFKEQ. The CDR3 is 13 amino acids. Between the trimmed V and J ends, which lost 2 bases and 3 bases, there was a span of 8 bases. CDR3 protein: CASSQPDSYEQYF. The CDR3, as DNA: TGTGCCAGCAGCCAACCGGACAGCTACGAGCAGTACTTC.

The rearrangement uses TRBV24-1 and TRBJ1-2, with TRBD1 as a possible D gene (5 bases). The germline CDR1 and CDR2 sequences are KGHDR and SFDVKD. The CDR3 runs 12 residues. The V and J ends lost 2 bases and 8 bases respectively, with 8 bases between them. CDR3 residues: CATSDSGRGYTF. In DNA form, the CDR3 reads TGTGCCACCAGTGATTCGGGGCGCGGCTACACCTTC.

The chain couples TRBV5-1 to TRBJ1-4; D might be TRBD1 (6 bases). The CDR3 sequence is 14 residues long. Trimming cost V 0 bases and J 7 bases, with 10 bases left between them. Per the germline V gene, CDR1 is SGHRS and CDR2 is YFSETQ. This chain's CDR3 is CASSLDRAGEKLFF. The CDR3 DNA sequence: TGCGCCAGCAGCTTGGACAGGGCTGGTGAAAAACTGTTTTTT.

The CDR3 sequence: CASSPGGNYGYTF. The CDR3 DNA reads as TGTGCCAGCTCACCGGGGGGAAACTATGGCTACACCTTC. The chain carries TRBV18 and TRBJ1-2, with D maybe TRBD1 (5 bases). Germline V gives CDR1 KGHSH, CDR2 LQKENI. CDR3 length: 13 amino acids. Trimming pared 3 bases from V and 2 bases from J, leaving 7 bases between.

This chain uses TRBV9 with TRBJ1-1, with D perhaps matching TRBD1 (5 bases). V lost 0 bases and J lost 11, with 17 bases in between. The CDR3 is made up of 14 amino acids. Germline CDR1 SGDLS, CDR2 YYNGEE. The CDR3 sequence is CASSVGKRAGGAFF. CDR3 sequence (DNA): TGTGCCAGCAGCGTAGGAAAGAGGGCGGGGGGTGCTTTCTTT.